These 25 T cell receptor beta chains were sequenced from one sample in a study of blood T cell repertoires in COVID-19. The table came from immunoSEQ multiplex PCR; TCRdb's copy has only in-frame clones and leaves some out. The sample has roughly 97,000 clones, 80% to 90% seen once. The sample taken for sequencing was peripheral blood. The receptors stem from a human donor in a cohort sampled during active COVID-19.

V usage is TRBV5-4 and J usage is TRBJ2-1; a possible D gene is TRBD2 (5 bases). V was trimmed by 7 bases and J by 0 bases, leaving 17 bases between them. The germline V gene has CDR1 SGHNT and CDR2 YYREEE (reference sequence). The length of the CDR3 is 16 residues. CDR3 in DNA: TGTGCCAGCTCACCGGGGAGCGGAAGCTCCTACAATGAGCAGTTCTTC. This translates into CASSPGSGSSYNEQFF.

The chain employs TRBV12-3 or TRBV12-4 and TRBJ1-2, with a possible D match to TRBD1 (5 bases). The CDR3 has 13 amino acids. Deletions cut 2 bases from V and 8 bases from J, with 12 bases between. This CDR3 is CASSLRQGGGYTF. CDR3 in DNA: TGTGCCAGCAGTTTAAGGCAGGGTGGCGGCTACACCTTC.

This rearrangement joins TRBV18 to TRBJ1-4; D may be TRBD1 (6 bases). In germline, CDR1 is KGHSH, CDR2 LQKENI. The CDR3 consists of 15 residues. V lost 3 bases and J 4 bases, leaving 12 bases between the germline ends. CDR3: CASSPPQGNNEKLFF. In nucleotides, the CDR3 is TGTGCCAGCTCACCGCCACAGGGCAATAATGAAAAACTGTTTTTT.

The chain carries TRBV9 and TRBJ2-5; tentative D call: TRBD1 (6 bases). V shed 3 bases and J shed 0 bases, with 18 bases lying between them. This CDR3 has 17 residues. Per the germline V gene, CDR1 is SGDLS and CDR2 is YYNGEE. CDR3 sequence (DNA): TGTGCCAGCAGCGCCTCCTATGGACAGAACTACCAAGAGACCCAGTACTTC. It codes for CASSASYGQNYQETQYF.

The chain employs TRBV18 and TRBJ2-5, with D tentatively TRBD1 (6 bases). This CDR3 is built from 15 residues. The V end was cut by 0 bases, the J end by 6 bases, with 14 bases between. In germline, CDR1 is KGHSH, CDR2 LQKENI. Here the CDR3 reads CASSPPAGRGKTQYF. In DNA, the CDR3 is TGTGCCAGCTCACCACCGGCTGGCAGGGGAAAGACCCAGTACTTC.

This CDR3 is CATPGQVPHEQYF. As DNA, the CDR3 is TGTGCCACCCCGGGACAGGTACCCCACGAGCAGTACTTC. The chain combines TRBV28 with TRBJ2-7, with 8 bases aligning to TRBD1. Germline CDR1 is MDHEN and CDR2 is SYDVKM. The CDR3 runs to 13 residues. The V and J ends lost 10 bases and 5 bases, in that order; junction bases with no gene match: 10.

This clone was found a few times. Here the CDR3 reads CASSYSWAGSRELFF. The CDR3 nucleotides are TGTGCCAGCAGTTACTCTTGGGCGGGCAGCCGGGAGCTGTTTTTT. V and J are TRBV6-5 and TRBJ2-2; the D gene is possibly TRBD2 (5 bases). Germline assignment: CDR1 MNHEY and CDR2 SVGAGI. The CDR3 is 15 residues long. V lost 0 bases, J lost 9 bases, and 14 bases lay in between.

The chain couples TRBV5-4 to TRBJ2-3; 8 bases line up with TRBD1. Germline CDR1 is SGHNT and CDR2 is YYREEE (reference sequence). The V and J ends lost 0 bases and 5 bases, in that order; junction bases with no gene match: 5. This CDR3 spans 15 amino acids. The CDR3 here is CASSLGQGAGDTQYF. For the CDR3, the DNA is TGTGCCAGCAGCTTGGGGCAGGGGGCCGGAGATACGCAGTATTTT. Full variable domain (rest looked up from reference TRBV5-4 and TRBJ2-3): ETGVTQSPTHLIKTRGQQVTLRCSSQSGHNTVSWYQQALGQGPQFIFQYYREEENGRGNFPPRFSGLQFPNYSSELNVNALELDDSALYLCASSLGQGAGDTQYFGPGTRLTVL.

J is TRBJ2-5 and V is TRBV11-2, with D perhaps TRBD2 (6 bases). The CDR3 contains 16 residues. Between the trimmed V and J ends, which lost 2 bases and 6 bases, there was a span of 19 bases. Germline-derived CDR1 and CDR2 are SGHAT and FQNNGV. This chain's CDR3 is CASSLSQGGARQTQYF. In nucleotides, the CDR3 is TGTGCCAGCAGCTTATCTCAGGGAGGTGCTCGGCAGACCCAGTACTTC.

The rearrangement links TRBV6-1 to TRBJ2-7; the D gene is possibly TRBD2 (6 bases). This CDR3 has 13 amino acids. With 0 bases removed from V and 4 bases from J, the gap between germline ends came to 7 bases. CDR1 MNHNS and CDR2 SASEGT come from the germline V gene. The CDR3: CASSEAGLYEQYF. CDR3 DNA: TGTGCCAGCAGTGAAGCGGGACTTTACGAGCAGTACTTC.

V and J are TRBV21-1 and TRBJ2-5; the table calls TRBD2, which could not be checked here. TRBV21-1 is listed as a pseudogene. This CDR3 region has 15 residues. DNA for the CDR3: TGTGCCAGCAGCAAATCCCCCTCGGGGGTTGAGACCCAGTACTTC. It specifies CASSKSPSGVETQYF.

This clone was seen more than once but under ten times. The CDR3 spells CASSRGGAGYEQYF. DNA for the CDR3: TGTGCCAGCAGCCGGGGGGGGGCAGGCTACGAGCAGTACTTC. V is TRBV28 and J is TRBJ2-7, with 8 positions matching TRBD2. The germline V gene has CDR1 MDHEN and CDR2 SYDVKM. V was clipped by 6 bases and J by 3 bases; unmatched bases: 7. The CDR3 covers 14 residues.

The V and J genes are TRBV2 and TRBJ1-1, with D possibly being TRBD1 (5 bases). Germline V gives CDR1 SNHLY, CDR2 FYNNEI. V was pared by 7 bases and J by 0 bases, with 12 bases between. This CDR3 region has 14 residues. The CDR3 spells CASMIDRLNTEAFF. DNA for the CDR3: TGTGCCAGCATGATAGACAGATTGAACACTGAAGCTTTCTTT.

The DNA for the CDR3 is TGTGCCAGCAGCCCCCAGGGACTAGCGGGAGGTAATGAGCAGTTCTTC. This gives the protein CASSPQGLAGGNEQFF. This rearrangement joins TRBV7-3 to TRBJ2-1, with 15 bases aligning to TRBD2. V gave up 5 bases and J gave up 7 bases; unmatched junction bases: 6. This CDR3 contains 16 residues. The germline V gene has CDR1 SGHTA and CDR2 FQGTGA.

The rearrangement links TRBV19 to TRBJ1-5; 7 positions agree with TRBD1. CDR3 length equals 16 residues. CDR1 is LNHDA and CDR2 is SQIVND in the germline V gene (reference sequence). V trimming: 3 bases; J trimming: 4 bases; junction bases outside the gene matches: 9. CDR3 in amino acids: CASSIPRRGRNQPQHF. The CDR3 DNA follows: TGTGCCAGTAGTATCCCGAGGAGGGGGCGAAATCAGCCCCAGCATTTT.

The J gene is TRBJ1-5, the V gene TRBV7-2, with D tentatively TRBD1 (6 bases). The CDR3 sequence is 14 residues long. V was trimmed by 5 bases and J by 11 bases, leaving 19 bases between them. The germline V gene encodes CDR1 SGHTA and CDR2 FQGNSA. CDR3 nucleotide sequence: TGTGCCAGCAGCCTCCTACAGGGTAGTTCGTCCCAGCATTTT. The encoded protein is CASSLLQGSSSQHF.

The chain combines TRBV29-1 with TRBJ2-1; no reliable D call. In germline, CDR1 is SQVTM, CDR2 ANQGSEA. The CDR3 length is 17 residues. Trimming shortened V by 3 bases and J by 0 bases, and 18 bases separated the two germline ends. The DNA of the CDR3 is TGCAGCGTTGAGTTAACCAGGCACTCAAGCTCCTACAATGAGCAGTTCTTC. Its protein product is CSVELTRHSSSYNEQFF.

This chain joins TRBV7-6 and TRBJ2-7; maybe TRBD2 (7 bases). V was pared by 5 bases and J by 6 bases, with 23 bases between. The germline V gene encodes CDR1 SGHVS and CDR2 FNYEAQ. CDR3 length equals 16 residues. The CDR3 bases are TGTGCCAGCAGCCCTGAAGCGGCGGGGGCAAAGGGCGAGCAGTACTTC. Protein product: CASSPEAAGAKGEQYF.

J is TRBJ2-1 and V is TRBV7-8; D is possibly TRBD2 (6 bases). Germline CDR1 reads SGHVS; CDR2 reads FQNEAQ. The CDR3 loop spans 17 amino acids. The V gene lost 2 bases and the J gene lost 4 bases, with 18 bases spanning the gap. CDR3 DNA: TGTGCCAGCAGCTTATCCTACTCGGGACTTAAATACAATGAGCAGTTCTTC. Translated: CASSLSYSGLKYNEQFF.

This chain links TRBV11-2 with TRBJ2-5; 8 bases fit TRBD2. CDR1 and CDR2 from the germline V gene are SGHAT and FQNNGV. CDR3 length: 16 residues. With V trimmed by 5 bases and J by 6 bases, 14 bases remained unmatched. The CDR3 is CASSPASGGTMKTQYF. The CDR3 region has the DNA TGTGCCAGCAGCCCCGCATCGGGAGGGACTATGAAGACCCAGTACTTC. The full variable domain, completed using reference TRBV11-2 and TRBJ2-5, is EAGVAQSPRYKIIEKRQSVAFWCNPISGHATLYWYQQILGQGPKLLIQFQNNGVVDDSQLPKDRFSAERLKGVDSTLKIQPAKLEDSAVYLCASSPASGGTMKTQYFGPGTRLLVL.

V is TRBV7-9 and J is TRBJ2-3, with 8 bases matching TRBD2. The V gene end was trimmed by 7 bases and the J gene end by 4 bases; junction bases not matched to a gene: 10. The length of the CDR3 is 15 residues. Germline V lookup: CDR1 SEHNR, CDR2 FQNEAQ (reference sequence). The CDR3 sequence is CASTPREGGSDTQYF. The CDR3 DNA reads as TGTGCCAGCACCCCACGGGAGGGGGGGTCAGATACGCAGTATTTT.

The chain couples TRBV11-3 to TRBJ2-3; TRBD2 matches at 10 bases. V gave up 6 bases and J gave up 2 bases; unmatched junction bases: 5. The germline CDR1 and CDR2 sequences are SGHNT and YENEEA. The CDR3 is 15 amino acids. The CDR3 loop is CASSLTSGHTDTQYF. The CDR3 DNA is TGTGCCAGCAGTTTGACTAGCGGGCACACAGATACGCAGTATTTT. Full variable domain (rest looked up from reference TRBV11-3 and TRBJ2-3): EAGVVQSPRYKIIEKKQPVAFWCNPISGHNTLYWYLQNLGQGPELLIRYENEEAVDDSQLPKDRFSAERLKGVDSTLKIQPAELGDSAVYLCASSLTSGHTDTQYFGPGTRLTVL.

The chain couples TRBV19 to TRBJ1-2; 12 nucleotides agree with TRBD1. CDR1 and CDR2 (germline): LNHDA, SQIVND (reference sequence). V shed 4 bases and J 1 base; nucleotides not matched to a gene: 4. This CDR3 is built from 16 residues. CDR3 loop: CASSTRDRGLNYGYTF. In DNA form, the CDR3 reads TGTGCCAGTAGTACTCGGGACAGGGGGCTTAACTATGGCTACACCTTC.

This rearrangement joins TRBV9 to TRBJ2-1, with a weak D call TRBD2 (5 bases). Trimming took off 6 bases at V and 5 bases at J, with 18 bases between the two ends. The CDR3 contains 15 residues. Germline V gene sequence: CDR1 SGDLS, CDR2 YYNGEE. The CDR3: CASTLSGQTHNEQFF. The CDR3 region has the DNA TGTGCCAGCACCTTGAGCGGCCAAACCCACAATGAGCAGTTCTTC.

This clone was counted between two and nine times. The rearrangement uses TRBV3-1 (or the pseudogene TRBV3-2) and TRBJ1-5; D is uncertain. V lost 1 base and J lost 4, with 5 bases in between. CDR3 length: 13 residues. Germline V gene lookup returns CDR1 LGHDT and CDR2 YNNKEL (reference sequence). The CDR3 DNA is TGTGCCAGCAGCCAAGGTCTAAATCAGCCCCAGCATTTT. Translated: CASSQGLNQPQHF.